The T cell receptor (beta chain) described here comes from a study of OX40 agonist ivuxolimab in advanced cancers. Study-level findings and limits: Partial responders receiving 0.1-3.0 mg/kg showed among the lowest clonal expansion. On average, CD8+ T cells had more expanded clones than CD4+.

Samples of blood were obtained at baseline, on cycle 4 day 1, and on cycle 7 day 1. As concerns this clone: Its specificity is not known.

With V trimmed by 4 bases and J by 7 bases, 10 bases remained unmatched. The CDR3 totals 16 residues. Looked up from germline, CDR1 is SGHNT and CDR2 is YYREEE (reference sequence). Repertoires were generated with immunoSEQ multiplex PCR, while TCRdb's copy carries only in-frame clones and drops some. The sample shows tens of thousands of clones, 89% of them seen only once. The chain uses TRBV5-4 and TRBJ2-1, with 11 bases matching TRBD2. This receptor was identified in an adult with an advanced solid tumor such as melanoma, head and neck, liver or kidney cancer. The source material was CD4+ or CD8+ T cells sorted from blood, sampled in a trial of the OX40 agonist ivuxolimab. In nucleotides, the CDR3 is TGTGCCAGCAGCCGGGACCTAGCGGGAGGACGGAATGAGCAGTTCTTC. Its protein product is CASSRDLAGGRNEQFF.